These 30 T cell receptor beta chains share one sample of origin, sequenced in a study of blood T cell repertoires in COVID-19. Profiling relied on immunoSEQ multiplex PCR, and the TCRdb table lists in-frame clones only, not all of them. The sample holds some 180,000 clones, around 78% seen once. Material: peripheral blood. These receptors were taken from an elderly woman with active or convalescent COVID-19.

The V and J genes are TRBV7-2 and TRBJ2-5; TRBD2 agrees at 8 bases. The CDR3 is 14 amino acids. Trimming took 7 bases from V and 5 from J; bases not matched to a gene: 9. Germline CDR1 SGHTA, CDR2 FQGNSA. The CDR3 loop reads CASTLERGRETQYF. CDR3 DNA: TGTGCCAGCACCCTTGAGCGGGGGCGGGAGACCCAGTACTTC.

This clone was recorded only once. The V gene is TRBV6-1, the J gene TRBJ2-7; D is possibly TRBD1 (5 bases). There are 12 residues in the CDR3. V was trimmed by 10 bases and J by 5 bases, leaving 15 bases between them. Looked up from germline, CDR1 is MNHNS and CDR2 is SASEGT. CDR3 sequence: CATGAFGHEQYF. The CDR3 DNA reads as TGTGCCACTGGGGCTTTTGGCCACGAGCAGTACTTC.

V is TRBV4-1 and J is TRBJ2-1, with D possibly matching TRBD2 (6 bases). Trimming removed 3 bases from V and 0 bases from J, with 18 bases in between. The CDR3 loop spans 18 amino acids. In germline, CDR1 is MGHRA, CDR2 YSYEKL. CDR3 in amino acids: CASSQAGARGSSYNEQFF. The CDR3 DNA reads TGCGCCAGCAGCCAGGCGGGCGCGCGGGGTAGCTCCTACAATGAGCAGTTCTTC.

The chain carries TRBV18 and TRBJ2-5, with a possible D match to TRBD1 (5 bases). V lost 3 bases and J 2 bases, leaving 13 bases between the germline ends. The CDR3 has 15 residues. Germline V gene lookup returns CDR1 KGHSH and CDR2 LQKENI. The CDR3 coding sequence is TGTGCCAGCTCACCTCCCGACAGCTTTCAAGAGACCCAGTACTTC. It translates to CASSPPDSFQETQYF.

V is TRBV6-4 and J is TRBJ2-3; no reliable D call. Germline assignment: CDR1 MRHNA and CDR2 SNTAGT. This CDR3 contains 14 residues. The V end lost 4 bases, the J end lost 6 bases, and 14 bases lay between the germline ends. The CDR3: CASSATPNGDTQYF. The CDR3, as DNA: TGTGCCAGCAGTGCGACACCAAATGGGGATACGCAGTATTTT.

The rearrangement uses TRBV28 and TRBJ1-5; 8 bases map to TRBD1. Germline-derived CDR1 and CDR2 are MDHEN and SYDVKM. The CDR3 is 15 amino acids. After removal of 4 bases from V and 6 bases from J, the junction contained 8 bases not matched to a gene. CDR3 in DNA: TGTGCCAGCAGTTCAAGACAGGGGCTTAGTCAGCCCCAGCATTTT. This encodes CASSSRQGLSQPQHF.

This chain joins TRBV27 and TRBJ2-1; tentative D call: TRBD1 (6 bases). Germline CDR1 and CDR2: MNHEY and SMNVEV (reference sequence). The CDR3 spans 15 residues. V lost 1 base and J 5 bases, leaving 12 bases between the germline ends. The CDR3 sequence: CASSLWAGVDNEQFF. The CDR3 DNA follows: TGTGCCAGCAGTTTATGGGCAGGGGTCGACAATGAGCAGTTCTTC.

This clone has just a few counts. This rearrangement joins TRBV2 to TRBJ2-7, with D unresolved. Germline CDR1 and CDR2: SNHLY and FYNNEI. The V and J ends lost 9 bases and 2 bases respectively, with 11 bases between them. The CDR3 length is 12 residues. The CDR3 DNA reads as TGTGCCAGTTACTACCCCGCCTACGAGCAGTACTTC. Encoded protein: CASYYPAYEQYF.

This clone was counted once. The chain uses TRBV4-1 and TRBJ2-2; D uncertain. Per the germline V gene, CDR1 is MGHRA and CDR2 is YSYEKL. Trimming removed 1 base from V and 4 bases from J, with 13 bases in between. The CDR3 consists of 16 residues. As DNA, the CDR3 is TGCGCCAGCAGCCAAGTCACGACAAGGCGCACCGGGGAGCTGTTTTTT. Protein product: CASSQVTTRRTGELFF.

V usage is TRBV24-1 and J usage is TRBJ2-3, with 7 bases aligning to TRBD2. Germline V gene data show CDR1 as KGHDR and CDR2 as SFDVKD. Germline trimming cut 7 bases from V and 5 bases from J; bases unmatched to any gene: 14. CDR3 length equals 16 residues. As DNA, the CDR3 is TGTGCCACCAGACCTAGCGGCGGGGGTTCTGGAGATACGCAGTATTTT. Encoded protein: CATRPSGGGSGDTQYF.

DNA of the CDR3: TGCAGCGTTGCTACTACCGGGGGGACGGGAAACACCATATATTTT. Translating it yields CSVATTGGTGNTIYF. V usage is TRBV29-1 and J usage is TRBJ1-3; D is possibly TRBD1 (5 bases). This CDR3 comprises 15 residues. Germline V gene sequence: CDR1 SQVTM, CDR2 ANQGSEA. V lost 4 bases, J lost 4 bases, and 17 bases lay in between.

This clone was found a few times. J is TRBJ2-7 and V is TRBV7-9, with 9 bases fitting TRBD1. CDR1 is SEHNR, CDR2 FQNEAQ, per germline (reference sequence). After removal of 5 bases from V and 2 bases from J, the junction contained 7 bases not matched to a gene. The CDR3 length is 15 residues. Written as DNA, the CDR3 is TGTGCCAGCAGCGCGCCCGGGACAGGGACCTACGAGCAGTACTTC. Amino acid sequence: CASSAPGTGTYEQYF.

Within the sample, this clone is medium-sized. The chain is built from TRBV9 and TRBJ2-4; TRBD1 matches 8 bases. This CDR3 is 14 amino acids long. Germline V gene data show CDR1 as SGDLS and CDR2 as YYNGEE. J was trimmed by 11 bases and V by 2 bases; bases with no gene match: 9. In nucleotides, the CDR3 is TGTGCCAGCAGCGTGGAAAGTAACAGGGGGGTTCAGTACTTC. It is translated as CASSVESNRGVQYF.

This chain uses TRBV4-3 with TRBJ2-7; weak D call: TRBD1 (5 bases). This CDR3 is built from 15 residues. Trimming took 3 bases from V and 5 from J, leaving 17 bases between them. From germline, CDR1 is LGHNA and CDR2 YSLEER. The CDR3 DNA reads as TGCGCCAGCAGCCACCCGACAGCGACGGCTAACGAGCAGTACTTC. It encodes CASSHPTATANEQYF.

The chain recombines TRBV6-1 with TRBJ2-1; 9 bases are a match to TRBD1. The CDR3 length is 16 residues. Germline values: CDR1 MNHNS, CDR2 SASEGT. Losses at the gene ends were 3 bases for V and 7 bases for J; bases not matched to a gene: 10. The CDR3 DNA is TGTGCCAGCAGTGACCGGGACAGGGAAGGGTGGAATGAGCAGTTCTTC. Protein product: CASSDRDREGWNEQFF.

This sequence joins TRBV3-1 (or the pseudogene TRBV3-2) and TRBJ2-1; TRBD1 is a possible D gene (5 bases). This CDR3 has 18 amino acids. V was shortened by 0 bases and J by 3 bases, with 18 bases between the two germline ends. Germline V gene data show CDR1 as LGHDT and CDR2 as YNNKEL (reference sequence). CDR3 coding DNA: TGTGCCAGCAGCCAAGATAGGGGTCTCTCCGCGAGCTACAATGAGCAGTTCTTC. The encoded protein is CASSQDRGLSASYNEQFF.

The genes are TRBV10-3 and TRBJ2-3, with 7 bases that match TRBD2. The length of the CDR3 is 16 residues. The germline V gene has CDR1 ENHRY and CDR2 SYGVKD. The V segment lost 0 bases and the J segment 1 base; nucleotides outside the gene matches: 4. The CDR3 protein is CAISESTGGGTDTQYF. CDR3 nucleotide sequence: TGTGCCATCAGTGAGTCAACGGGGGGAGGCACAGATACGCAGTATTTT.

The chain couples TRBV15 to TRBJ2-1; 8 bases fit TRBD2. Per germline, CDR1 LNHNV and CDR2 YYDKDF (reference sequence). The CDR3 runs to 17 residues. V trimming: 1 base; J trimming: 1 base; junction bases outside the gene matches: 6. The CDR3 sequence: CATSRVIASGSYNEQFF. DNA for the CDR3: TGTGCCACCAGCAGAGTAATAGCTAGCGGGTCCTACAATGAGCAGTTCTTC.

The chain combines TRBV5-6 with TRBJ1-6; D is uncertain. Germline values: CDR1 SGHDT, CDR2 YYEEEE. This CDR3 has 15 amino acids. With 0 bases removed from V and 6 bases from J, the gap between germline ends came to 10 bases. As DNA, the CDR3 is TGTGCCAGCAGCTTGGGGGCAGGTGCTAATTCACCCCTCCACTTT. This gives the protein CASSLGAGANSPLHF.

The CDR3 is CASSEGQGLGEKLFF. The CDR3 nucleotides are TGTGCCAGCAGTGAAGGACAGGGTCTGGGTGAAAAACTGTTTTTT. The rearrangement joins TRBV6-1 to TRBJ1-4; TRBD1 matches 7 bases. Germline CDR1 and CDR2: MNHNS and SASEGT. V shed 1 base and J 7 bases; nucleotides not matched to a gene: 6. The CDR3 covers 15 residues.

Here the CDR3 DNA reads TGCGCCAGCAGTGGGAAGAGGACAGGGTATTCAGATACGCAGTATTTT. Its translation: CASSGKRTGYSDTQYF. The rearrangement joins TRBV10-2 to TRBJ2-3; 8 nucleotides align to TRBD1. V gave up 4 bases and J gave up 4 bases; unmatched junction bases: 10. This CDR3 region has 16 residues. The V gene's germline CDR1 is WSHSY and CDR2 SAAADI.

This clone was observed a few times. V usage is TRBV5-6 and J usage is TRBJ2-5; the match to TRBD1 covers 10 bases. The CDR3 consists of 15 residues. Germline trimming cut 4 bases from V and 4 bases from J; bases unmatched to any gene: 7. The germline gives CDR1 SGHDT, CDR2 YYEEEE. The CDR3 sequence: CASSLLGDRGETQYF. The DNA for the CDR3 is TGTGCCAGCAGCCTCCTGGGGGACAGGGGAGAGACCCAGTACTTC.

V usage is TRBV7-2 and J usage is TRBJ2-3; D perhaps matches TRBD2 (5 bases). Germline-derived CDR1 and CDR2 are SGHTA and FQGNSA. V was pared by 3 bases and J by 2 bases, with 9 bases between. The length of the CDR3 is 14 residues. CDR3 loop: CASSLSRDTDTQYF. CDR3 bases: TGTGCCAGCAGCTTGTCCCGGGACACAGATACGCAGTATTTT.

J is TRBJ1-1 and V is TRBV1; the DNA was not compared with TRBD1, the D call given in the table. TRBV1 is noted as a pseudogene. The CDR3 extends over 14 amino acids. The CDR3 DNA is TGCACCAGCAGGGCGGACAGTTTGGGCACTGAAGCTTTCTTT. Amino acid sequence: CTSRADSLGTEAFF.

The chain uses TRBV5-1 and TRBJ1-1; TRBD1 matches at 8 bases. Germline CDR1 SGHRS, CDR2 YFSETQ. The CDR3 totals 14 residues. Trimming removed 7 bases from V and 5 bases from J; junction bases left unmatched: 10. The CDR3 loop reads CASELQGAGTEAFF. As DNA, the CDR3 is TGCGCCAGCGAATTGCAGGGGGCTGGGACTGAAGCTTTCTTT.

The chain couples TRBV7-7 to TRBJ2-5, with D tentatively TRBD1 (5 bases). This CDR3 has 15 amino acids. Between the trimmed V and J ends, which lost 1 base and 0 bases, there was a span of 9 bases. The germline V gene has CDR1 SSHAT and CDR2 FNYEAQ (reference sequence). CDR3 region: CASSLDRQNQETQYF. The CDR3 coding sequence is TGTGCCAGCAGCTTAGATAGACAGAACCAAGAGACCCAGTACTTC.

Points on this clone: Other DNA sequences in the same sample also yield this CDR3. The chain combines TRBV5-4 with TRBJ1-2, with no clear D. CDR1 is SGHNT and CDR2 is YYREEE in the germline V gene (reference sequence). There are 13 residues in the CDR3. Trimming cost V 0 bases and J 2 bases, with 5 bases left between them. The CDR3 region is CASSLAGNYGYTF. The CDR3, as DNA: TGTGCCAGCAGCTTGGCGGGGAACTATGGCTACACCTTC.

The rearrangement joins TRBV15 to TRBJ1-2; 7 nucleotides agree with TRBD1. This CDR3 is 16 amino acids long. CDR1 is LNHNV, CDR2 YYDKDF, per germline (reference sequence). V lost 3 bases to trimming and J lost 7 bases; unmatched junction nucleotides: 14. Here the CDR3 DNA reads TGTGCCACCAGCAGGAGACAGGGAACGCGACTAGGTGGCTACACCTTC. This translates into CATSRRQGTRLGGYTF.

This clone appeared a few times. The chain uses TRBV11-2 and TRBJ2-3; a weak D match, TRBD1 (5 bases). This CDR3 has 15 residues. V shed 0 bases and J shed 2 bases, with 9 bases lying between them. CDR1 and CDR2 (germline): SGHAT, FQNNGV. The CDR3 nucleotides are TGTGCCAGCAGCTTAGACCAGGGCCACACAGATACGCAGTATTTT. Its protein is CASSLDQGHTDTQYF.

The chain carries TRBV4-1 and TRBJ2-3, with D possibly matching TRBD1 (6 bases). Germline V gene sequence: CDR1 MGHRA, CDR2 YSYEKL. This CDR3 spans 13 amino acids. V was pared by 3 bases and J by 5 bases, with 9 bases between. CDR3 protein: CASSQGAEDTQYF. The CDR3, as DNA: TGCGCCAGCAGCCAGGGGGCTGAAGATACGCAGTATTTT.